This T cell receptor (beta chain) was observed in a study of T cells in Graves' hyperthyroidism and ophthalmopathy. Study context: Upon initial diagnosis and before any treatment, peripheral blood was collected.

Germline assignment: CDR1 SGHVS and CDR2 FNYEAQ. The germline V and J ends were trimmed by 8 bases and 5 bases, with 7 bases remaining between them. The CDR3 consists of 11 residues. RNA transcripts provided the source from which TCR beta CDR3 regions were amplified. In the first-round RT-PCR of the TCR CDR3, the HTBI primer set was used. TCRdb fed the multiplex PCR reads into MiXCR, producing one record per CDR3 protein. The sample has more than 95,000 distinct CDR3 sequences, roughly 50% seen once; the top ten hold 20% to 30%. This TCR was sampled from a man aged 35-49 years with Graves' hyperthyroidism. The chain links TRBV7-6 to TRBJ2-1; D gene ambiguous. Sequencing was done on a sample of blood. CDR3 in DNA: TGTGCCAGCCGACGTGACAATGAGCAGTTCTTC. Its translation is CASRRDNEQFF.